These 16 T cell receptor beta chains originate from one sample sequenced in a study of tumor-infiltrating lymphocytes in primary liver carcinoma. The input was around 530 ng total RNA; TCR beta cDNA was made from it with a constant-region primer. Investigators got TCR beta libraries out of three nested multiplex PCR rounds, done with slightly modified ARM-PCR. The first two PCR rounds used TRBV1-TRBV30 primers with a Cbeta primer, roughly 10 cycles each. Each CDR3 protein is one row after TCRdb ran MiXCR on the multiplex PCR reads. The data hold roughly 180,000 distinct CDR3 sequences, with 50% to 75% observed a single time. The source of the blood RNA was unsorted whole blood, and germline DNA was extracted as well. The sample consisted of peripheral blood. The receptor set was obtained from a man aged 40-50 years with primary liver carcinoma and hepatitis B virus infection.

The chain joins TRBV5-1 to TRBJ2-5; unclear D gene. The V end was cut by 0 bases, the J end by 4 bases, with 10 bases between. The CDR3 is 14 amino acids. Germline values: CDR1 SGHRS, CDR2 YFSETQ. CDR3 region: CASSLARTGETQYF. The CDR3 DNA is TGCGCCAGCAGCTTGGCCAGGACGGGAGAGACCCAGTACTTC.

This chain joins TRBV11-2 and TRBJ2-7; 12 positions match TRBD1. This CDR3 has 18 residues. The V gene end was trimmed by 5 bases and the J gene end by 4 bases; junction bases not matched to a gene: 15. Germline V gene data show CDR1 as SGHAT and CDR2 as FQNNGV. The CDR3 sequence: CASSMIPGQGAGDYEQYF. CDR3 sequence (DNA): TGTGCCAGCAGCATGATACCGGGACAGGGGGCCGGGGATTACGAGCAGTACTTC.

The genes are TRBV6-1 and TRBJ1-5; D remains ambiguous. The CDR3 is 14 residues long. Per germline, CDR1 MNHNS and CDR2 SASEGT. Trimming took 2 bases from V and 8 from J, leaving 13 bases between them. CDR3 nucleotides: TGTGCCAGCAGTGAACATACGGCCCCGAAGCCCCAGCATTTT. It codes for CASSEHTAPKPQHF.

Notes on this clonotype: This could be a read error, since a much larger clone is one nucleotide away. Without the conserved terminal phenylalanine or tryptophan, this CDR3 likely stems from a read error. The gene calls are TRBV13 and TRBJ2-3; the D gene is possibly TRBD1 (5 bases). The CDR3 spans 13 residues. V was trimmed by 2 bases and J by 4 bases, leaving 7 bases between them. Germline values: CDR1 PRHDT, CDR2 FYEKMQ (reference sequence). CDR3 in amino acids: CASSLQQADTQYL. The CDR3, as DNA: TGTGCCAGCAGCTTACAACAGGCAGATACGCAGTATTTA.

In this sample, this clonotype turned up once. The chain is built from TRBV12-5 and TRBJ2-5; a weak D match, TRBD2 (5 bases). V was clipped by 1 base and J by 5 bases, with 17 bases between them. The V gene's germline CDR1 is LGHNT and CDR2 FRNRAP. The CDR3 consists of 16 residues. The CDR3 bases are TGTGCTAGTGGTTTGGGAGGGCCTCCCCTCCCGGAGACCCAGTACTTC. The encoded protein is CASGLGGPPLPETQYF.

Concerning this clonotype: The junction does not match germline at one end; this may be a read error. The rearrangement links TRBV11-2 to TRBJ2-7; 7 bases are shared with TRBD2. The CDR3 runs to 15 residues. CDR1 is SGHAT, CDR2 FQNNGV, per germline. The CDR3 sequence: CAISLVGGISYEQYF. The CDR3 nucleotides read TGTGCCATCAGCTTAGTGGGGGGGATCTCCTACGAGCAGTACTTC.

The chain joins TRBV11-2 to TRBJ1-6; D gene unclear. The CDR3 runs to 15 residues. Germline loops: CDR1 SGHAT, CDR2 FQNNGV. V lost 7 bases to trimming and J lost 8 bases, with 18 bases between them. Here the CDR3 DNA reads TGTGCCAGCACCTCCCTCCTGAGAGGGTATTCACCCCTCCACTTT. Amino acids: CASTSLLRGYSPLHF. Full variable domain (missing parts from reference TRBV11-2 and TRBJ1-6): EAGVAQSPRYKIIEKRQSVAFWCNPISGHATLYWYQQILGQGPKLLIQFQNNGVVDDSQLPKDRFSAERLKGVDSTLKIQPAKLEDSAVYLCASTSLLRGYSPLHFGNGTRLTVT.

The gene calls are TRBV6-5 and TRBJ2-3; D not resolved. The CDR3 runs to 9 residues. V lost 10 bases and J 2 bases, leaving 1 base between the germline ends. Germline V gives CDR1 MNHEY, CDR2 SVGAGI. CDR3 coding DNA: TGTGCCAACACAGATACGCAGTATTTT. As protein: CANTDTQYF.

J is TRBJ2-5 and V is TRBV6-6; 10 bases align to TRBD2. CDR1 MNHNY and CDR2 SVGAGI come from the germline V gene (reference sequence). V dropped 7 bases and J dropped 5; count of bases not matched to a gene: 10. The CDR3 loop spans 15 amino acids. CDR3 region: CASIRASGSGETQYF. CDR3 nucleotide sequence: TGTGCCAGCATTCGCGCTAGCGGGAGCGGGGAGACCCAGTACTTC.

The V gene is TRBV6-6, the J gene TRBJ2-7; 9 bases agree with TRBD1. The germline gives CDR1 MNHNY, CDR2 SVGAGI (reference sequence). CDR3 size: 14 residues. Trimming took 8 bases from V and 3 from J; bases not matched to a gene: 8. CDR3 nucleotide sequence: TGTGCCAGCCAAAAGGGGGACAGGGACTACGAGCAGTACTTC. As protein: CASQKGDRDYEQYF.

Comment on this clonotype: Germline is not matched at one junction end, which may reflect a read error. This rearrangement joins TRBV12-3 or TRBV12-4 to TRBJ2-1, with D tentatively TRBD1 (6 bases). The CDR3 loop spans 16 amino acids. CDR3 in DNA: TGTGCCAGCAGTGGCGGCGGCAGGGGTAGTGACAATGAGAAGTTCTTC. The encoded protein is CASSGGGRGSDNEKFF.

This chain joins TRBV4-1 and TRBJ2-3; TRBD2 might be the D (5 bases). CDR1 is MGHRA and CDR2 is YSYEKL in the germline V gene. The CDR3 runs to 16 residues. V shed 1 base and J shed 0 bases, with 11 bases lying between them. CDR3 DNA sequence: TGCGCCAGCAGCCAAGTAGGCCAGCGGAGCACAGATACGCAGTATTTT. Its protein is CASSQVGQRSTDTQYF.

Only a few counts were recorded for this clonotype. The V and J genes are TRBV10-3 and TRBJ1-1; 8 bases align to TRBD1. The trim removed 6 bases at V and 7 bases at J, leaving 7 bases unmatched. Per the germline V gene, CDR1 is ENHRY and CDR2 is SYGVKD. The CDR3 loop spans 13 amino acids. This CDR3 reads CAIRPTGDNEAFF. CDR3 bases: TGTGCCATCAGACCGACAGGGGATAATGAAGCTTTCTTT.

As concerns this clonotype: The junction does not match germline at one end; this may be a read error. This chain joins TRBV4-2 and TRBJ2-5, with D perhaps TRBD2 (6 bases). In germline, CDR1 is LGHNA, CDR2 YNFKEQ. CDR3 length equals 18 residues. In nucleotides, the CDR3 is TGTGCCAGCAGTCAAGAAGGGAGACTAGGGAGGTCACAAGAGACCCAGTACTTC. Translating gives CASSQEGRLGRSQETQYF.

Points on this clonotype: A much larger clone lies a single base off, so this may be a read error. The chain has TRBV29-1 and TRBJ2-7, with D possibly being TRBD1 or TRBD2 (6 bases each). The CDR3 totals 13 residues. Trimming took 7 bases from V and 6 from J, leaving 19 bases between them. Germline CDR1 is SQVTM and CDR2 is ANQGSEA. CDR3 amino acids: CSATPDKGGEQYF. In nucleotides, the CDR3 is TGCAGCGCCACCCCCGATAAGGGGGGCGAGCAGTACTTC.

The gene calls are TRBV29-1 and TRBJ2-1; D could derive from TRBD1 or TRBD2 (6 bases each). Germline V gene lookup returns CDR1 SQVTM and CDR2 ANQGSEA. Trimming left V 2 bases short and J 8 bases short, with 19 bases between. The CDR3 consists of 15 residues. CDR3 residues: CSVERGLGGDYEQFF. The CDR3 DNA is TGCAGCGTTGAAAGAGGACTCGGGGGCGACTATGAGCAGTTCTTC.